The 24 T cell receptor beta chains below all came from one sample that was sequenced in a study of blood T cells in healthy people across ages. A J-beta primer mix and a sample-barcoded 5' primer were used in a second PCR of roughly 6 to 11 cycles. Each CDR3 protein is one row after TCRdb ran MiXCR on the 5' RACE reads. The repertoire holds approximately 1.5 million distinct CDR3 sequences, with roughly 32% as singletons. The sequencing sample was made of blood. These receptors all come from a woman in her 30s in good health.

CDR3 loop: CASSQTGTPNTEAFF. CDR3 nucleotides: TGCGCCAGCAGCCAAACCGGGACCCCGAACACTGAAGCTTTCTTT. The chain employs TRBV4-1 and TRBJ1-1, with a possible D match to TRBD1 (5 bases). V dropped 2 bases and J dropped 1 base, with 11 bases sitting between them. Germline CDR1 MGHRA, CDR2 YSYEKL. The CDR3 consists of 15 residues.

About this clonotype itself: A much larger clone is a single base away; this may be a read error. V is TRBV12-3 or TRBV12-4 and J is TRBJ1-1, with 7 bases lining up with TRBD1. The junction had 6 bases not matched to a gene; V was cut back by 7 bases and J by 1 base. The CDR3 loop spans 14 amino acids. This CDR3 reads CASTLRDRNTEAFF. The CDR3 DNA follows: TGTGCCAGCACCCTCCGGGACAGGAACACTGAAGCTTTCTTT.

The V call is TRBV15, the J call TRBJ2-7; the D is unclear. With 0 bases removed from V and 3 bases from J, the gap between germline ends came to 12 bases. CDR1 LNHNV and CDR2 YYDKDF come from the germline V gene (reference sequence). This CDR3 contains 15 residues. The CDR3 nucleotides are TGTGCCACCAGCAGAGATTCCGGCTTATACTACGAGCAGTACTTC. This translates into CATSRDSGLYYEQYF.

The chain carries TRBV10-2 and TRBJ2-3, with 10 bases aligning to TRBD2. Germline lookup yields CDR1 WSHSY and CDR2 SAAADI. The CDR3 contains 14 residues. V trimming: 5 bases; J trimming: 6 bases; junction bases outside the gene matches: 5. CDR3 nucleotides: TGCGCCAGCAGTCTAGCGGGAGAAAAGGATACGCAGTATTTT. Translated, it gives CASSLAGEKDTQYF.

The table lists this clonotype with many counts. The genes are TRBV14 and TRBJ2-7; D unclear. The CDR3 contains 13 residues. Per germline, CDR1 SGHDN and CDR2 FVKESK. V lost 4 bases to trimming and J lost 6 bases, with 13 bases between them. As DNA, the CDR3 is TGTGCCAGCAGCCCCTTCGACGGATCCGAGCAGTACTTC. Its protein product is CASSPFDGSEQYF.

V is TRBV7-2 and J is TRBJ2-7; D gene unclear. V was shortened by 11 bases and J by 0 bases, with 11 bases between the two germline ends. The CDR3 sequence is 12 residues long. Germline lookup yields CDR1 SGHTA and CDR2 FQGNSA. The CDR3 DNA sequence: TGTGCCGGCGTTTCCCTCTCCTACGAGCAGTACTTC. Its protein is CAGVSLSYEQYF.

This clonotype came up a few times. This chain connects TRBV27 to TRBJ2-7; 9 bases line up with TRBD2. Germline loops: CDR1 MNHEY, CDR2 SMNVEV (reference sequence). The CDR3 totals 15 residues. Trimming took 5 bases from V and 3 from J; bases not matched to a gene: 8. CDR3 residues: CASSERLADVYEQYF. CDR3 nucleotide sequence: TGTGCCAGCAGTGAGAGACTAGCGGATGTCTACGAGCAGTACTTC.

The V call is TRBV6-6, the J call TRBJ2-1; 9 positions match TRBD1. CDR1 MNHNY and CDR2 SVGAGI come from the germline V gene (reference sequence). V dropped 0 bases and J dropped 10; count of bases not matched to a gene: 7. CDR3 length: 15 residues. For the CDR3, the DNA is TGTGCCAGCAGTTACTCACGGGACAGGGAAGGCGAGCAGTTCTTC. Amino acids: CASSYSRDREGEQFF.

In its sample, this clonotype was seen a few times. The chain employs TRBV4-1 and TRBJ1-1; 7 bases match TRBD1. CDR1 and CDR2 from the germline V gene are MGHRA and YSYEKL. The CDR3 spans 17 residues. Unmatched junction bases numbered 8, after V lost 0 bases and J lost 1 base. CDR3 coding DNA: TGCGCCAGCAGCCAAGAGGGGACGCGGACAGGGAACACTGAAGCTTTCTTT. Its translation is CASSQEGTRTGNTEAFF.

This clonotype has only a few counts. V and J are TRBV6-5 and TRBJ1-1; perhaps TRBD1 as D (6 bases). Between the trimmed V and J ends, which lost 5 bases and 8 bases, there was a span of 18 bases. This CDR3 has 14 amino acids. Germline CDR1 reads MNHEY; CDR2 reads SVGAGI. The CDR3 region is CASSPYLQGLEAFF. CDR3 in DNA: TGTGCCAGCAGTCCGTATCTCCAGGGGCTGGAAGCTTTCTTT.

Written as DNA, the CDR3 is TGTGCCAGCAGCTCCCTTAGCGGGAGAGAGACCCAGTACTTC. Translation: CASSSLSGRETQYF. This sequence joins TRBV3-1 and TRBJ2-5, with 9 bases that match TRBD2. V gave up 5 bases and J gave up 4 bases; unmatched junction bases: 5. The CDR3 extends over 14 amino acids. Germline values: CDR1 LGHDT, CDR2 YNNKEL (reference sequence).

The chain employs TRBV20-1 and TRBJ1-2, with 7 nucleotides matching TRBD1. CDR1 and CDR2 (germline): DFQATT, SNEGSKA (reference sequence). The junction had 8 bases not matched to a gene; V was cut back by 8 bases and J by 2 bases. CDR3 length equals 13 residues. The DNA of the CDR3 is TGCAGTCGCACTATGGGACAGAACTATGGCTACACCTTC. Protein sequence: CSRTMGQNYGYTF.

The rearrangement links TRBV6-6 to TRBJ2-3; D possibly uses TRBD1 or TRBD2 (5 bases each). Germline CDR1 and CDR2: MNHNY and SVGAGI (reference sequence). The CDR3 totals 14 residues. V dropped 5 bases and J dropped 5 bases, with 14 bases sitting between them. The DNA of the CDR3 is TGTGCCAGCAGTCGGTCGACTGGGGGAGATACGCAGTATTTT. Protein product: CASSRSTGGDTQYF.

The rearrangement uses TRBV28 and TRBJ1-5; D is undetermined. The V end was cut by 3 bases, the J end by 3 bases, with 9 bases between. CDR3 length equals 14 residues. Germline-derived CDR1 and CDR2 are MDHEN and SYDVKM. This CDR3 reads CASSFSTVNQPQHF. CDR3 bases: TGTGCCAGCAGTTTCTCTACCGTCAATCAGCCCCAGCATTTT. Supplemented by reference TRBV28 and TRBJ1-5, the full variable domain reads DVKVTQSSRYLVKRTGEKVFLECVQDMDHENMFWYRQDPGLGLRLIYFSYDVKMKEKGDIPEGYSVSREKKERFSLILESASTNQTSMYLCASSFSTVNQPQHFGDGTRLSIL.

This clonotype was seen only a few times. Germline is not matched at one junction end, which may reflect a read error. The V gene is TRBV4-2, the J gene TRBJ2-2, with 7 nucleotides matching TRBD1. The CDR3 is made up of 14 amino acids. Germline values: CDR1 LGHNA, CDR2 YNFKEQ. The CDR3 nucleotides are TGTGTCAGCAGCCAGTCACAGGGGATCGGGGAGCTGTTTTTT. Protein: CVSSQSQGIGELFF.

Worth noting for this clonotype: No conserved phenylalanine or tryptophan is present at the end of the CDR3, so a read error is the likely explanation. This chain connects TRBV27 to TRBJ2-5, with D perhaps matching TRBD1 (6 bases). This CDR3 is built from 14 residues. Between the trimmed V and J ends, which lost 2 bases and 2 bases, there was a span of 9 bases. Germline lookup yields CDR1 MNHEY and CDR2 SMNVEV (reference sequence). CDR3 sequence: CASSLRTAQETQYC. In DNA, the CDR3 is TGTGCCAGCAGTTTAAGGACAGCTCAAGAGACCCAGTACTGC.

Points on this clonotype: A much more abundant neighbour one base away suggests this may be a read error. CDR3: CASSSRGLSTDTEYF. The CDR3 DNA reads TGTGCCAGCAGTTCCCGGGGACTTAGCACAGATACGGAGTATTTT. The chain combines TRBV12-3 or TRBV12-4 with TRBJ2-3; D may be TRBD2 (6 bases). CDR3 size: 15 residues.

This chain links TRBV20-1 with TRBJ1-2; TRBD1 aligns across 7 bases. Looked up from germline, CDR1 is DFQATT and CDR2 is SNEGSKA (reference sequence). J lost 6 bases, V lost 5 bases, and 6 bases had no gene match. This CDR3 region has 12 residues. The CDR3 DNA sequence: TGCAGTGCTCGGACAGGCGGAAATGGCTACACCTTC. Translating gives CSARTGGNGYTF.

The chain has TRBV12-3 or TRBV12-4 and TRBJ1-1; TRBD1 might be the D (5 bases). The V gene lost 0 bases and the J gene lost 4 bases, with 12 bases spanning the gap. The CDR3 covers 15 residues. DNA for the CDR3: TGTGCCAGCAGTTTAGCGTCGGCAGGGCCCACTGAAGCTTTCTTT. This translates into CASSLASAGPTEAFF.

The rearrangement uses TRBV10-3 and TRBJ1-2; D is perhaps TRBD1 (6 bases). The V and J ends lost 11 bases and 0 bases respectively, with 16 bases between them. CDR3 size: 14 residues. Germline CDR1 is ENHRY and CDR2 is SYGVKD. The CDR3 protein is CAVGRDNPNYGYTF. For the CDR3, the DNA is TGTGCCGTCGGAAGGGACAACCCTAACTATGGCTACACCTTC.

There are a few counts of this clonotype. This chain connects TRBV20-1 to TRBJ2-1, with 7 bases aligning to TRBD2. Losses at the gene ends were 6 bases for V and 2 bases for J; bases not matched to a gene: 10. The CDR3 spans 15 residues. In germline, CDR1 is DFQATT, CDR2 SNEGSKA (reference sequence). The CDR3 DNA reads as TGCAGTGCCCGGAATAGGGAGGGCCCCTACAATGAGCAGTTCTTC. Protein sequence: CSARNREGPYNEQFF.

This clonotype has only a few counts. This chain joins TRBV20-1 and TRBJ2-3; tentative D call: TRBD2 (5 bases). Germline V CDR1 and CDR2: DFQATT, SNEGSKA (reference sequence). Trimming took off 6 bases at V and 4 bases at J, with 14 bases between the two ends. This CDR3 has 13 amino acids. The CDR3: CSASGRIADTQYF. CDR3 in DNA: TGCAGTGCCAGCGGCCGCATCGCAGATACGCAGTATTTT.

This clonotype was counted a few times. The chain employs TRBV6-2 or TRBV6-3 and TRBJ2-3; the match to TRBD2 covers 13 bases. The CDR3 extends over 16 amino acids. CDR1 is MNHEY and CDR2 is SVGEGT in the germline V gene. J lost 2 bases, V lost 5 bases, and 4 bases had no gene match. The DNA of the CDR3 is TGTGCCAGCAGTCAGACTAGCGGGGGGTACACAGATACGCAGTATTTT. As protein: CASSQTSGGYTDTQYF.

This clonotype appeared a few times. This sequence joins TRBV20-1 and TRBJ2-7; a weak D match, TRBD1 (6 bases). This CDR3 comprises 13 residues. Per the germline V gene, CDR1 is DFQATT and CDR2 is SNEGSKA (reference sequence). With 7 bases removed from V and 5 bases from J, the gap between germline ends came to 18 bases. CDR3: CSVLLQGRNEQYF. DNA of the CDR3: TGCAGTGTCCTACTACAGGGCAGGAACGAGCAGTACTTC.